A selection of T cell receptor beta chains follows, all from one sample in a study of T cells after yellow fever vaccination. Each CDR3 protein is one row after TCRdb ran MiXCR on the 5' RACE reads. Found here are about 580,000 distinct CDR3 sequences, around 17% of them singletons; the top ten hold 17%. This specimen consisted of PBMCs, obtained about 5 days after the first yellow fever vaccination. The source of these receptors is a man between 18 and 29 years old who received the YFV17D yellow fever vaccine. The CDR3 runs from the conserved cysteine through the conserved F or W. The D gene is left open where the match is weak. A clone size is listed for some rows: how often the clone was seen (once, few, many), or a class if it is expanded.

v_call	clone_size	d_call	cdr3_length	j_call	cdr3_aa	cdr3_nt
TRBV12-3/TRBV12-4	many	.	13	TRBJ1-2	CASSFQGNYGYTF	TGCGCCAGCAGCTTCCAGGGGAACTATGGCTACACCTTC
TRBV7-6	.	.	17	TRBJ1-6	CASSDHSSPDFNSPLHF	TGTGCCAGCAGCGACCATTCCAGCCCAGACTTTAATTCACCCCTCCACTTT
TRBV20-1	.	TRBD1	14	TRBJ2-1	CSALGRDRGNEQFF	TGCAGTGCTTTGGGCAGGGACAGGGGTAATGAGCAGTTCTTC
TRBV6-5	many	.	14	TRBJ1-1	CASSYYQGLAEAFF	TGTGCCAGCAGTTACTACCAAGGGTTGGCTGAAGCTTTCTTT
TRBV18	.	.	15	TRBJ2-1	CASSPRQGPYNEQFF	TGTGCCAGCTCACCAAGGCAGGGCCCCTACAATGAGCAGTTCTTC
TRBV30	few	TRBD1	16	TRBJ2-6	CAWSRTGDSGANVLTF	TGTGCCTGGAGCCGGACAGGCGACTCTGGGGCCAACGTCCTGACTTTC
TRBV12-3/TRBV12-4	.	TRBD1	13	TRBJ2-5	CATGPGGGETQYF	TGTGCCACCGGACCAGGGGGCGGAGAGACCCAGTACTTC
TRBV5-1	few	TRBD2	16	TRBJ2-3	CASKRWGTSGGDTQYF	TGCGCCAGCAAACGCTGGGGGACTAGCGGGGGGGATACGCAGTATTTT
TRBV25-1	.	.	15	TRBJ2-7	CASSDLFLDSDEQYF	TGTGCCAGCAGTGACTTGTTCCTGGATAGTGACGAGCAGTACTTC
TRBV4-3	few	.	14	TRBJ2-7	CASSQGSRAYEQYF	TGCGCCAGCAGCCAAGGATCACGGGCCTACGAGCAGTACTTC
TRBV24-1	few	.	13	TRBJ2-1	CATSPPGDDEQFF	TGTGCCACCAGTCCCCCGGGGGACGATGAGCAGTTCTTC
TRBV9	.	.	13	TRBJ1-2	CASSVVAGSGYTF	TGTGCCAGCAGCGTAGTGGCCGGGTCTGGCTACACCTTC
TRBV7-8	many	.	18	TRBJ2-2	CASSSPPGTAIDTGELFF	TGTGCCAGCAGCTCCCCCCCCGGGACGGCTATCGACACCGGGGAGCTGTTTTTT
TRBV4-1	many	.	14	TRBJ2-3	CASSQGYSTDTQYF	TGCGCCAGCAGCCAGGGCTATTCCACAGATACGCAGTATTTT
TRBV9	few	.	13	TRBJ2-7	CASSVGEGIEQYF	TGTGCCAGCAGCGTAGGAGAGGGGATCGAGCAGTACTTC
TRBV7-9	.	.	14	TRBJ2-3	CASSFPGVTDTQYF	TGTGCCAGCAGCTTCCCGGGGGTCACAGATACGCAGTATTTT
TRBV7-2	.	TRBD2	16	TRBJ2-7	CASSSIRASGLYEQYF	TGTGCCAGCAGCTCCATTAGGGCTAGCGGTCTCTACGAGCAGTACTTC
TRBV5-6	.	TRBD1	15	TRBJ1-2	CASSLVQGGLYGYTF	TGTGCCAGCAGCTTGGTACAGGGGGGTCTCTATGGCTACACCTTC
TRBV27	.	TRBD2	13	TRBJ2-7	CASTPLSGDEQYF	TGTGCCAGCACCCCCCTTAGCGGGGACGAGCAGTACTTC
TRBV4-1	few	.	14	TRBJ2-1	CASSQDQGEDEQFF	TGCGCCAGCAGCCAAGATCAGGGTGAAGATGAGCAGTTCTTC